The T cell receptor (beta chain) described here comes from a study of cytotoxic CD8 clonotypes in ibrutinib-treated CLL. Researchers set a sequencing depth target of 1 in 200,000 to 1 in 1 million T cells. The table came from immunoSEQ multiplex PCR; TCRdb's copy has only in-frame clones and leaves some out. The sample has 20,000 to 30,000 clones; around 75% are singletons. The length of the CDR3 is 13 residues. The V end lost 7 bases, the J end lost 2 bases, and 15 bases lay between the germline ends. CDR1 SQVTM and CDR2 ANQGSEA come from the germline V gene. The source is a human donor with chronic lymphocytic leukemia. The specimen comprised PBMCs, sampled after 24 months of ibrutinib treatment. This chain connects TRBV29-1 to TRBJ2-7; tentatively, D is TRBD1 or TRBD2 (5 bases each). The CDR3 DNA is TGCAGCGCTGGGGACGGAGCCCCCTACGAGCAGTACTTC. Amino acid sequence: CSAGDGAPYEQYF.